The next 27 T cell receptor beta chains were all read from a single sample in a study of T cell clonotyping in hematopoietic cell transplantation. Clones were read by immunoSEQ multiplex PCR, and TCRdb kept only the in-frame ones, dropping some. This sample has approximately 42,000 clones, with approximately 95% found just once. The specimen sequenced was peripheral blood mononuclear cells. These receptors were taken from a man aged 30-40 years in good health. Some clones in this sample may be carry-over from other donors' samples.

As concerns this clone: The junction shows a germline mismatch at one end, possibly a read error. The V gene is TRBV27, the J gene TRBJ1-2, with D perhaps matching TRBD1 (5 bases). The CDR3 totals 13 residues. Germline CDR1 and CDR2: MNHEY and SMNVEV (reference sequence). In DNA form, the CDR3 reads TGTGCCAGCAGTAAGGACGGACTGGGGACTGGCTCCTTC. The encoded protein is CASSKDGLGTGSF.

V usage is TRBV6-5 and J usage is TRBJ1-3; 9 bases are a match to TRBD1. The ends lost 5 bases at V and 0 bases at J; junction bases unmatched: 2. Germline CDR1 and CDR2: MNHEY and SVGAGI. The CDR3 sequence is 15 residues long. CDR3 amino acids: CASSRDRDSGNTIYF. Written as DNA, the CDR3 is TGTGCCAGCAGTCGGGACAGGGACTCTGGAAACACCATATATTTT.

This clone was seen a few times. The chain is built from TRBV5-6 and TRBJ2-3, with 7 bases matching TRBD2. The germline V gene encodes CDR1 SGHDT and CDR2 YYEEEE. This CDR3 comprises 14 residues. V dropped 0 bases and J dropped 3; count of bases not matched to a gene: 1. CDR3 coding DNA: TGTGCCAGCAGCTTGGCACTAGCGACAGATACGCAGTATTTT. Protein sequence: CASSLALATDTQYF.

The V gene is TRBV2, the J gene TRBJ2-1; D is tentatively TRBD1 or TRBD2 (5 bases each). The CDR3 spans 14 residues. CDR1 is SNHLY and CDR2 is FYNNEI in the germline V gene. V was shortened by 7 bases and J by 0 bases, with 10 bases between the two germline ends. CDR3 coding DNA: TGTGCCAGCACTCCGGGGCGCTCCTACAATGAGCAGTTCTTC. Protein product: CASTPGRSYNEQFF.

The V gene is TRBV7-2, the J gene TRBJ2-7; D unclear. The V and J ends lost 6 bases and 3 bases respectively, with 15 bases between them. CDR3 length: 14 residues. The germline gives CDR1 SGHTA, CDR2 FQGNSA. The CDR3 here is CASSLRVRHYEQYF. The CDR3 DNA reads TGTGCCAGCAGTCTCCGCGTCAGACACTACGAGCAGTACTTC.

The chain is built from TRBV4-1 and TRBJ2-5; 12 bases map to TRBD2. The germline V gene encodes CDR1 MGHRA and CDR2 YSYEKL. CDR3 length: 17 amino acids. The trim removed 0 bases at V and 7 bases at J, leaving 9 bases unmatched. Here the CDR3 reads CASSQEEGLAGSGTQYF. For the CDR3, the DNA is TGCGCCAGCAGCCAAGAAGAGGGACTAGCGGGCTCCGGGACCCAGTACTTC.

This sequence joins TRBV11-2 and TRBJ2-7; no definite D call. CDR3 length: 15 amino acids. Germline V gene sequence: CDR1 SGHAT, CDR2 FQNNGV. V was pared by 1 base and J by 7 bases, with 17 bases between. In nucleotides, the CDR3 is TGTGCCAGCAGCTTAGGACGGCTCCCTGTGGGAGAGCAGTACTTC. Its translation: CASSLGRLPVGEQYF.

This clone was seen more than once but under ten times. The J gene is TRBJ1-1, the V gene TRBV12-5; D ambiguous. CDR3 length: 13 residues. Trimming took off 5 bases at V and 4 bases at J, with 11 bases between the two ends. The germline gives CDR1 LGHNT, CDR2 FRNRAP. CDR3 nucleotides: TGTGCTAGTGGTAAACCGGGAGCCACTGAAGCTTTCTTT. Amino acid sequence: CASGKPGATEAFF.

V usage is TRBV5-6 and J usage is TRBJ1-4; 8 bases match TRBD1. The CDR3 extends over 14 amino acids. J was trimmed by 10 bases and V by 4 bases; bases with no gene match: 9. CDR1 SGHDT and CDR2 YYEEEE come from the germline V gene. The CDR3 sequence: CASSEGQGWGKLFF. DNA of the CDR3: TGTGCCAGCAGCGAAGGACAGGGTTGGGGAAAACTGTTTTTT.

The rearrangement uses TRBV6-5 and TRBJ2-5; possible D gene TRBD1, 6 bases. CDR1 is MNHEY, CDR2 SVGAGI, per germline. Trimming removed 2 bases at V and 5 bases at J, with 6 bases between. The CDR3 contains 12 residues. CDR3 residues: CASSYRGETQYF. The CDR3 coding sequence is TGTGCCAGCAGTTACAGGGGGGAGACCCAGTACTTC.

About this clone itself: An end of the junction differs from the germline gene, which may be a read error. The chain has TRBV11-3 and TRBJ1-1; no definite D call. CDR3 size: 12 residues. Germline CDR1 is SGHNT and CDR2 is YENEEA. This CDR3 reads CASSRGGRSLIF. As DNA, the CDR3 is TGTGCCAGCAGTCGCGGCGGGAGAAGCTTGATCTTT.

Remarks on this clone: At one end, the junction sequence differs from germline, possibly due to a read error. The J gene is TRBJ1-6, the V gene TRBV6-1; a weak D match, TRBD1 (5 bases). This CDR3 has 16 amino acids. Germline V gene data show CDR1 as MNHNS and CDR2 as SASEGT. CDR3 region: CASSEARGAGNSPLHF. Written as DNA, the CDR3 is TGTGCCAGCAGCGAAGCTAGGGGCGCTGGGAATTCACCCCTCCACTTT.

The rearrangement links TRBV7-8 to TRBJ2-5; TRBD2 aligns across 12 bases. Trimming took 5 bases from V and 7 from J; bases not matched to a gene: 11. CDR1 and CDR2 (germline): SGHVS, FQNEAQ. The CDR3 is 16 amino acids. CDR3 in DNA: TGTGCCAGCAGCCTCGGACTAGCGGGGAATGTCGCGACCCAGTACTTC. Amino acids: CASSLGLAGNVATQYF.

V gene TRBV19 combines with J gene TRBJ1-1; D may be TRBD1 (6 bases). Between the trimmed V and J ends, which lost 10 bases and 5 bases, there was a span of 14 bases. CDR1 is LNHDA and CDR2 is SQIVND in the germline V gene (reference sequence). The CDR3 sequence is 12 residues long. The CDR3 sequence: CATGLQGTEAFF. CDR3 sequence (DNA): TGTGCCACCGGACTTCAGGGGACTGAAGCTTTCTTT.

J is TRBJ1-1 and V is TRBV7-2; 9 nucleotides match TRBD1. The V gene end was trimmed by 5 bases and the J gene end by 3 bases; junction bases not matched to a gene: 4. The CDR3 runs 14 residues. Germline CDR1 is SGHTA and CDR2 is FQGNSA. The CDR3 sequence is CASSRQGEYTEAFF. CDR3 nucleotide sequence: TGTGCCAGCAGCAGACAGGGGGAGTACACTGAAGCTTTCTTT.

The rearrangement links TRBV5-6 to TRBJ1-4, with TRBD1 as a possible D gene (6 bases). This CDR3 comprises 19 residues. V was trimmed by 4 bases and J by 6 bases, leaving 28 bases between them. Germline V gives CDR1 SGHDT, CDR2 YYEEEE. CDR3 nucleotide sequence: TGTGCCAGCAGCCCCTGGGGTCTCGATTACGGGACAAATTATGAAAAACTGTTTTTT. It yields the protein CASSPWGLDYGTNYEKLFF.

The V gene is TRBV6-6, the J gene TRBJ1-5; D is uncertain. This CDR3 is built from 11 residues. CDR1 is MNHNY and CDR2 is SVGAGI in the germline V gene (reference sequence). V lost 5 bases and J 6 bases, leaving 5 bases between the germline ends. The CDR3 protein is CASSLSQPQHF. As DNA, the CDR3 is TGTGCCAGCAGTCTAAGTCAGCCCCAGCATTTT.

CDR3 amino acids: CASRGQGFSGNTIYF. The CDR3 bases are TGTGCCAGCAGGGGACAGGGTTTCTCTGGAAACACCATATATTTT. The chain combines TRBV6-1 with TRBJ1-3; TRBD1 matches 9 bases. CDR1 is MNHNS, CDR2 SASEGT, per germline. The ends lost 6 bases at V and 0 bases at J; junction bases unmatched: 3. This CDR3 has 15 residues.

The gene calls are TRBV9 and TRBJ2-7; the D gene is possibly TRBD2 (6 bases). Per the germline V gene, CDR1 is SGDLS and CDR2 is YYNGEE. V was shortened by 4 bases and J by 3 bases, with 14 bases between the two germline ends. This CDR3 spans 14 amino acids. The chain's CDR3 is CASSPGGDGYEQYF. The CDR3 DNA follows: TGTGCCAGCAGCCCCGGAGGGGACGGCTACGAGCAGTACTTC. The full variable domain, completed using reference TRBV9 and TRBJ2-7, is DSGVTQTPKHLITATGQRVTLRCSPRSGDLSVYWYQQSLDQGLQFLIQYYNGEERAKGNILERFSAQQFPDLHSELNLSSLELGDSALYFCASSPGGDGYEQYFGPGTRLTVT.

Only one count was recorded for this clone. The rearrangement uses TRBV29-1 and TRBJ1-1; tentatively, D is TRBD1 (5 bases). Trimming took off 4 bases at V and 1 base at J, with 19 bases between the two ends. Germline CDR1 SQVTM, CDR2 ANQGSEA. CDR3 length: 16 amino acids. CDR3: CSVVKGSTEANTEAFF. The CDR3 nucleotides read TGCAGCGTTGTAAAGGGGAGCACAGAGGCGAACACTGAAGCTTTCTTT.

The CDR3 loop reads CASSQERVGNQPQHF. The DNA of the CDR3 is TGCGCCAGCAGCCAAGAAAGGGTCGGCAATCAGCCCCAGCATTTT. The chain uses TRBV4-1 and TRBJ1-5; D gene uncertain. V shed 0 bases and J shed 2 bases, with 8 bases lying between them. The CDR3 runs 15 residues. Germline values: CDR1 MGHRA, CDR2 YSYEKL.

The chain links TRBV7-2 to TRBJ1-1, with unresolved D. Trimming stripped 8 bases from V and 1 base from J, with 17 bases between. CDR3 length equals 15 residues. The germline CDR1 and CDR2 sequences are SGHTA and FQGNSA. Written as DNA, the CDR3 is TGTGCCAGCCACGCCATGGACGGCCGGAACACTGAAGCTTTCTTT. This encodes CASHAMDGRNTEAFF.

This clone was seen only once. The gene calls are TRBV7-8 and TRBJ1-1; D call uncertain. V lost 1 base to trimming and J lost 0 bases, with 3 bases between them. This CDR3 has 13 amino acids. The germline V gene encodes CDR1 SGHVS and CDR2 FQNEAQ. The CDR3 here is CASSLGMNTEAFF. The CDR3 nucleotides are TGTGCCAGCAGCTTAGGTATGAACACTGAAGCTTTCTTT.

The chain combines TRBV7-9 with TRBJ2-7; D possibly corresponds to TRBD2 (5 bases). Per the germline V gene, CDR1 is SEHNR and CDR2 is FQNEAQ (reference sequence). The length of the CDR3 is 13 residues. Trimming removed 2 bases from V and 0 bases from J, with 5 bases in between. The CDR3 region has the DNA TGTGCCAGCAGCTTAACTAGCTCCTACGAGCAGTACTTC. Encoded protein: CASSLTSSYEQYF.

The chain carries TRBV18 and TRBJ2-3, with D perhaps TRBD2 (5 bases). The germline CDR1 and CDR2 sequences are KGHSH and LQKENI. The germline V and J ends were trimmed by 4 bases and 2 bases, with 13 bases remaining between them. The CDR3 length is 15 residues. The CDR3 nucleotides are TGTGCCAGCTCACTGAACTCGGGGAACACAGATACGCAGTATTTT. Protein product: CASSLNSGNTDTQYF. The variable domain in full, completed from reference TRBV18 and TRBJ2-3, reads NAGVMQNPRHLVRRRGQEARLRCSPMKGHSHVYWYRQLPEEGLKFMVYLQKENIIDESGMPKERFSAEFPKEGPSILRIQQVVRGDSAAYFCASSLNSGNTDTQYFGPGTRLTVL.

This clone was observed once. The V call is TRBV4-1, the J call TRBJ1-3; unclear D gene. This CDR3 is built from 13 residues. Germline V gives CDR1 MGHRA, CDR2 YSYEKL. Trimming removed 0 bases from V and 12 bases from J, with 12 bases in between. CDR3 DNA: TGCGCCAGCAGCCAAGATTCCCACCTCCGCATATATTTT. Translated: CASSQDSHLRIYF.

The J gene is TRBJ2-5, the V gene TRBV7-2; 8 nucleotides align to TRBD2. The CDR3 is 15 amino acids. The germline gives CDR1 SGHTA, CDR2 FQGNSA. Trimming at V came to 5 bases and at J to 4 bases, leaving 9 bases not matched to a gene. CDR3 coding DNA: TGTGCCAGCAGCCCCTCTGCGGGGGGCCTAGAGACCCAGTACTTC. Its translation is CASSPSAGGLETQYF.